One and the same sample provided the 14 T cell receptor beta chains below, sequenced in a study of blood T cell repertoires in COVID-19. Only in-frame clones appear in the TCRdb table, and some are missing; sequencing was by immunoSEQ multiplex PCR. The sample consists of more than 350,000 clones, about 88% of them appearing once. The source material was PBMCs or T cells enriched from blood (not recorded which). These receptors originate from a woman between 18 and 29 years old who had been exposed to COVID-19.

This clone was found a few times. The chain is built from TRBV4-1 and TRBJ1-2; 8 positions match TRBD1. CDR1 is MGHRA and CDR2 is YSYEKL in the germline V gene. This CDR3 region has 16 residues. With 3 bases clipped from V and 4 bases from J, the junction kept 10 bases outside the gene matches. This chain's CDR3 is CASSQGAGQVIYGYTF. CDR3 sequence (DNA): TGCGCCAGCAGCCAGGGTGCGGGACAGGTCATCTATGGCTACACCTTC.

V is TRBV9 and J is TRBJ1-1; D call uncertain. V lost 4 bases to trimming and J lost 10 bases, with 20 bases between them. CDR1 and CDR2 (germline): SGDLS, YYNGEE. There are 14 residues in the CDR3. Here the CDR3 DNA reads TGTGCCAGCAGCTCCACGGGAACCCACCACCGAGCTTTCTTT. Its translation: CASSSTGTHHRAFF.

As regards this clone: The same CDR3 is also encoded by other DNA sequences in this sample. V and J are TRBV27 and TRBJ1-3; 7 bases are a match to TRBD1. This CDR3 is built from 14 residues. The V gene's germline CDR1 is MNHEY and CDR2 SMNVEV (reference sequence). Trimming at V came to 5 bases and at J to 2 bases, leaving 3 bases not matched to a gene. Here the CDR3 DNA reads TGTGCCAGCAGTCCGCAGGGGGCTGGAAACACCATATATTTT. Its translation is CASSPQGAGNTIYF.

The chain combines TRBV7-3 with TRBJ2-1; 9 nucleotides align to TRBD2. Germline CDR1 is SGHTA and CDR2 is FQGTGA. J lost 2 bases, V lost 2 bases, and 1 base had no gene match. The CDR3 totals 15 residues. The CDR3 here is CASSLVAGAYNEQFF. In DNA form, the CDR3 reads TGTGCCAGCAGCTTAGTAGCGGGGGCCTACAATGAGCAGTTCTTC.

This sequence joins TRBV7-8 and TRBJ1-5; 9 bases are shared with TRBD1. The germline V gene has CDR1 SGHVS and CDR2 FQNEAQ. Trimming took 0 bases from V and 3 from J; bases not matched to a gene: 9. This CDR3 contains 18 residues. For the CDR3, the DNA is TGTGCCAGCAGCTTAGCACGGACAGGGGCTCAAAACAATCAGCCCCAGCATTTT. Translating it yields CASSLARTGAQNNQPQHF.

The J gene is TRBJ2-2, the V gene TRBV18; 9 positions match TRBD2. Per the germline V gene, CDR1 is KGHSH and CDR2 is LQKENI. This CDR3 region has 17 residues. With 6 bases clipped from V and 2 bases from J, the junction kept 10 bases outside the gene matches. CDR3 amino acids: CASSSPGLAFNTGELFF. The CDR3 nucleotides read TGTGCCAGCTCCTCGCCCGGACTAGCGTTTAACACCGGGGAGCTGTTTTTT.

The chain carries TRBV7-9 and TRBJ2-2; a possible D gene is TRBD2 (6 bases). The CDR3 contains 15 residues. Trimming took 3 bases from V and 6 from J, leaving 14 bases between them. CDR1 and CDR2 (germline): SEHNR, FQNEAQ (reference sequence). As DNA, the CDR3 is TGTGCCAGCAGCTTCGGCCTAGCGATAGCCGGGGAGCTGTTTTTT. Encoded protein: CASSFGLAIAGELFF.

V gene TRBV5-4 combines with J gene TRBJ2-6, with TRBD2 identical over 10 bases. Germline CDR1 and CDR2: SGHNT and YYREEE (reference sequence). The CDR3 runs to 18 residues. Germline trimming cut 0 bases from V and 0 bases from J; bases unmatched to any gene: 3. The CDR3 DNA sequence: TGTGCCAGCAGCTTGGATCTAGCGGGGGACTCTGGGGCCAACGTCCTGACTTTC. It yields the protein CASSLDLAGDSGANVLTF.

This chain connects TRBV6-1 to TRBJ1-2, with D possibly matching TRBD1 (6 bases). This CDR3 region has 14 residues. Trimming took off 5 bases at V and 0 bases at J, with 10 bases between the two ends. Per germline, CDR1 MNHNS and CDR2 SASEGT. As DNA, the CDR3 is TGTGCCAGCAGTCGGACAGAAGCTAACTATGGCTACACCTTC. This translates into CASSRTEANYGYTF.

The gene calls are TRBV7-2 and TRBJ1-6; D is possibly TRBD1 (6 bases). The CDR3 loop spans 16 amino acids. Germline V gene lookup returns CDR1 SGHTA and CDR2 FQGNSA. Trimming stripped 5 bases from V and 1 base from J, with 12 bases between. The CDR3 reads CASSIQGRSYNSPLHF. For the CDR3, the DNA is TGTGCCAGCAGCATACAGGGCCGGTCCTATAATTCACCCCTCCACTTT. The full variable domain, with the rest looked up from reference TRBV7-2 and TRBJ1-6, is GAGVSQSPSNKVTEKGKDVELRCDPISGHTALYWYRQSLGQGLEFLIYFQGNSAPDKSGLPSDRFSAERTGGSVSTLTIQRTQQEDSAVYLCASSIQGRSYNSPLHFGNGTRLTVT.

The V and J genes are TRBV12-5 and TRBJ2-3, with 11 bases fitting TRBD2. The CDR3 loop spans 16 amino acids. The V gene end was trimmed by 5 bases and the J gene end by 1 base; junction bases not matched to a gene: 5. The germline V gene has CDR1 LGHNT and CDR2 FRNRAP. This CDR3 is CASGEGLAARTDTQYF. The DNA for the CDR3 is TGTGCTAGTGGTGAGGGACTAGCGGCCCGCACAGATACGCAGTATTTT.

The V and J genes are TRBV19 and TRBJ1-5; the D is unclear. V was trimmed by 7 bases and J by 3 bases, leaving 13 bases between them. The V gene's germline CDR1 is LNHDA and CDR2 SQIVND (reference sequence). CDR3 length: 14 residues. CDR3 nucleotides: TGTGCCAGTACCCAAGACCGGGTCAATCAGCCCCAGCATTTT. Its protein is CASTQDRVNQPQHF.

This clone was seen only once. This sequence joins TRBV2 and TRBJ2-7; tentative D call: TRBD2 (7 bases). This CDR3 contains 16 residues. The germline gives CDR1 SNHLY, CDR2 FYNNEI. Trimming left V 3 bases short and J 1 base short, with 16 bases between. CDR3 sequence reads: CASSDSARGGSYEQYF. CDR3 nucleotide sequence: TGTGCCAGCAGTGATTCGGCCAGGGGAGGGTCCTACGAGCAGTACTTC.

The chain is built from TRBV28 and TRBJ2-7; possible D gene TRBD1, 6 bases. V shed 3 bases and J shed 0 bases, with 12 bases lying between them. CDR3 size: 15 residues. Germline loops: CDR1 MDHEN, CDR2 SYDVKM. The CDR3 region is CASSFLTGTSYEQYF. DNA for the CDR3: TGTGCCAGCAGTTTTCTTACAGGGACCTCCTACGAGCAGTACTTC.